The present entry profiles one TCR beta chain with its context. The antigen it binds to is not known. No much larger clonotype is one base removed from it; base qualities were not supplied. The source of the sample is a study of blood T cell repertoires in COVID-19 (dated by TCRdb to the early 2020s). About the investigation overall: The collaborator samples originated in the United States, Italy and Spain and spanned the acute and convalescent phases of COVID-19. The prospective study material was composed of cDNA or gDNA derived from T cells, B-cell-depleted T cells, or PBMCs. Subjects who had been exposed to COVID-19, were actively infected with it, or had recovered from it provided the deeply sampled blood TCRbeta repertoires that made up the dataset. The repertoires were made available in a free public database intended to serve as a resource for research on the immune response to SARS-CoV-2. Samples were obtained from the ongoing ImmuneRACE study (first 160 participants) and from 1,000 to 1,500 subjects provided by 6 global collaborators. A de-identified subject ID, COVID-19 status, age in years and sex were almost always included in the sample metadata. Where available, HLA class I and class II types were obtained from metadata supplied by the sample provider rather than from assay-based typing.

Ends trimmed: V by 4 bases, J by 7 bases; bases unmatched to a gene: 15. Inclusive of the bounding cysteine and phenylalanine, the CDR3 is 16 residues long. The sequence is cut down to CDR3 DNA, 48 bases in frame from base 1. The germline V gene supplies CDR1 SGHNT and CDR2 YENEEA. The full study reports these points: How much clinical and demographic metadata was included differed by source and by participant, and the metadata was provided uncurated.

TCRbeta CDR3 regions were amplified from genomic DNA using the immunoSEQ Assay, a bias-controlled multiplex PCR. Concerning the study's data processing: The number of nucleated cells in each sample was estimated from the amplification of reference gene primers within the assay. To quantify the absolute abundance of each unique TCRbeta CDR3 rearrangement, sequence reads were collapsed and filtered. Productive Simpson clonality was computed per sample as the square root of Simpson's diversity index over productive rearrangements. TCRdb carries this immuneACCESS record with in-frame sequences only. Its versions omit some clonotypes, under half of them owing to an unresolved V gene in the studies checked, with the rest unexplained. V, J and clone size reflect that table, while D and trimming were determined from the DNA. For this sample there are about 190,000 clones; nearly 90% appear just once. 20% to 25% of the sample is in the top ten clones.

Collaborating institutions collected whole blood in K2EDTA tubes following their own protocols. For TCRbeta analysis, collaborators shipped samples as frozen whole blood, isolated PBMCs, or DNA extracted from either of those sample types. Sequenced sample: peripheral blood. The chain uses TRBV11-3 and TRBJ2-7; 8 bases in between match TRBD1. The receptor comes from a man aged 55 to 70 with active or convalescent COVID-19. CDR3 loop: CASSSGQGANSEEQYF. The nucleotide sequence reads TGTGCCAGCAGCTCAGGACAGGGAGCCAATTCCGAGGAGCAGTACTTC.